This TCR beta chain was documented in a study of blood T cell repertoires in COVID-19 (dated by TCRdb to 2020 to 2021). Regarding the complete study: Samples covering the acute and convalescent phases of COVID-19 were provided by collaborators in the United States, Italy and Spain. The material from the prospective study consisted of cDNA or gDNA derived from T cells, B-cell-depleted T cells, or PBMCs. The dataset comprised deeply sampled blood TCRbeta repertoires from subjects exposed to, actively infected with, or recovered from COVID-19. The repertoires were made available in a free public database intended to serve as a resource for research on the immune response to SARS-CoV-2. The samples were drawn from the first 160 participants of the ongoing ImmuneRACE study and from 1,200 or so subjects provided by 6 global collaborators. Sample metadata almost always included a de-identified subject ID, COVID-19 status, age in years and sex. Where available, HLA class I and class II types were taken from metadata supplied by the sample provider and were not determined by assay-based typing. Results the study describes overall, beyond this receptor: The amount of clinical and demographic metadata varied by source and participant and was provided uncurated.

Via the germline V gene (reference sequence), CDR1 is LNHDA and CDR2 SQIVND. Taken from cysteine to phenylalanine, the CDR3 has 14 residues. Of the read, only the CDR3 DNA is kept; its 42 bases are in frame from base 1. The germline ends are 8 bases apart after V is trimmed by 4 bases and J by 4 bases. Note on this clone: No cognate antigen has been identified for it. No per-base quality is available; no much larger clone lies one base away.

One collaborating source in Seattle enrolled patients while the patients were actively infected and followed the patients over time throughout the course of disease. The collaborating institutions used their own protocols to collect whole blood in K2EDTA tubes. For TCRbeta analysis, collaborator samples were shipped as frozen whole blood, as isolated PBMCs, or as DNA extracted from either sample type. The immunoSEQ Assay, a bias-controlled multiplex PCR, was used to amplify TCRbeta CDR3 regions from genomic DNA. As for the authors' bioinformatics: Nucleated cell counts per sample were estimated from amplification of reference gene primers within the assay. Sequence reads were collapsed and filtered to measure the absolute abundance of every unique TCRbeta CDR3 rearrangement. For each sample, productive Simpson clonality was calculated as the square root of Simpson's diversity index over productive rearrangements. TCRdb's version of the immuneACCESS table is confined to in-frame rearrangements and falls short of the full clone set. An unresolved V gene accounts for under half of the shortfall where checked; the remainder is of unknown origin. Clone size and the V and J calls come from that table; the DNA yielded D and trimming. This sample lists about 97,000 clones; around 90% were detected once. The ten biggest clones cover more than 4.5% of the sample.

The chain uses TRBV19 and TRBJ1-6, with a weak D call of TRBD1 (6 bases match). Material: peripheral blood. This TCR was recovered from a woman between 50 and 59 years old with COVID-19, enrolled during active disease. The CDR3 in this case is CASSNRDYNSPLHF. Read as DNA, the sequence is TGTGCCAGTAGTAACAGGGATTATAATTCACCCCTCCACTTT.